Only a few counts were recorded for the clone carrying this TCR beta chain. Its antigen remains unknown. The PCR had 60 Vbeta and 13 Jbeta primers. The protocol was immunoSEQ multiplex PCR, while the TCRdb copy is restricted to in-frame clones and leaves out a portion. The data contain some 150,000 clones, about 73% of them seen just once; the ten biggest clones take up about 3%. This sample stems from a study of cytomegalovirus exposure and HLA in healthy donors. General study findings and limits: In a later analysis, DRB1 alleles had the most associated TCRs; HLA-C alleles the fewest. TCR beta sequences reportedly predicted the HLA-A and HLA-B alleles of most subjects accurately. Cytomegalovirus-associated TCR beta chains were listed, numbering roughly 150. It is likely that the observed cluster of highly shared sequence variants was a sequencing artifact.

This TCR came from a man in his forties or fifties in good health and CMV-seropositive. The sequenced sample was PBMCs.

CDR3 protein: CASSSLAGRAGELFF. The CDR3 DNA reads TGTGCCAGCAGCTCCCTAGCGGGCAGGGCCGGGGAGCTGTTTTTT. V is TRBV27 and J is TRBJ2-2; 8 nucleotides align to TRBD2. CDR3 length equals 15 residues. The germline V gene encodes CDR1 MNHEY and CDR2 SMNVEV (reference sequence). With 6 bases clipped from V and 6 bases from J, the junction kept 9 bases outside the gene matches.